These T cell receptor beta chains were read from a single sample in a study of T cells in Graves' hyperthyroidism and ophthalmopathy. TCRdb reprocessed the multiplex PCR reads with MiXCR, giving one entry per CDR3 protein. The data contain roughly 100,000 distinct CDR3 sequences, roughly 44% of them singletons. Input material: blood. Source of these receptors: a man between 40 and 49 years old with Graves' hyperthyroidism. Both conserved end residues are part of each CDR3. D genes are given only for firm matches. Clone size is not always given. Where it is, it says once, few, many or a class for expanded clones.

d_gene,j_gene,v_gene,abundance,CDR3nt,CDR3aa
NA,TRBJ1-1,TRBV20-1,many,TGCAGTGCTAGTTCAGTGAGGCGTACTGAAGCTTTCTTT,CSASSVRRTEAFF
NA,TRBJ1-2,TRBV7-2,NA,TGTGCCAGCACCGAGGCACGCAACTATGGCTACACCTTC,CASTEARNYGYTF
TRBD2,TRBJ2-3,TRBV4-3,many,TGCGCCAGCAGCCAAGGCAGTAGCGGGAGTTTTTCAGATACGCAGTATTTT,CASSQGSSGSFSDTQYF
NA,TRBJ1-6,TRBV2,NA,TGTGCCAGCAGTCGCGACGAGACAGATAATTCACCCCTCCACTTT,CASSRDETDNSPLHF
NA,TRBJ2-2,TRBV5-1,many,TGCGCCAGCAGCGTCGGGACGTCGAACACCGGGGAGCTGTTTTTT,CASSVGTSNTGELFF
NA,TRBJ1-2,TRBV6-6,many,TGTGCCAGCAGTTACTCAGGGATCCCCGGCCGAGGCTACACCTTC,CASSYSGIPGRGYTF
TRBD2,TRBJ2-1,TRBV20-1,NA,TGCAGTGCTCCCCCGGGAGGGGTCGATGAGCAGTTCTTC,CSAPPGGVDEQFF
NA,TRBJ1-1,TRBV29-1,many,TGCAGCGCATCTGGGTGGGTGACTGAAGCTTTCTTT,CSASGWVTEAFF
TRBD1,TRBJ1-6,TRBV7-3,NA,TGTGCCAGCAGTCGACAGGGGTTCCCCCTCCACTTT,CASSRQGFPLHF
NA,TRBJ1-2,TRBV20-1,many,TGCAGTGCTAGAGCAGGGGCCTATGGCTACACCTTC,CSARAGAYGYTF
TRBD2,TRBJ2-5,TRBV19,NA,TGTGCCAGTAGTACCCCCACTGGTATAGCGGGAGGAGAGGAGACCCAGTACTTC,CASSTPTGIAGGEETQYF
NA,TRBJ1-2,TRBV4-2,many,TGTGCCAGCAGCCAGGACAGATCTAACTATGGCTACACCTTC,CASSQDRSNYGYTF
NA,TRBJ1-2,TRBV14,many,TGTGCCAGCAGCCCCTTGCAGGACACCTTC,CASSPLQDTF
NA,TRBJ1-1,TRBV19,many,TGTGCCAGTAGTATAAGGCGAGGGGCCTCGAACACTGAAGCTTTCTTT,CASSIRRGASNTEAFF
NA,TRBJ2-7,TRBV5-1,many,TGCGCCAGCAGCCCGGACAGCTACTACGAGCAGTACTTC,CASSPDSYYEQYF
TRBD1,TRBJ2-2,TRBV15,NA,TGTGCCACCAATCAGGGGGTCACCGGGGAGCTGTTTTTT,CATNQGVTGELFF
NA,TRBJ1-6,TRBV5-1,many,TGCGCCTCCCGAGAGCAGGAGAATTCACCCCTCCACTTT,CASREQENSPLHF
NA,TRBJ2-5,TRBV29-1,NA,TGCAGCGTTGACCTAGCCGGGGAGACCCAGTACTTC,CSVDLAGETQYF
NA,TRBJ1-5,TRBV7-8,NA,TGTGCCAGCAGCTCCTTTAACGGCAATTGCAATCAGGCCCAGCATTTT,CASSSFNGNCNQAQHF
NA,TRBJ2-3,TRBV6-6,many,TGTGCCAGCGTGGACAGTGGGACAGATACGCAGTATTTT,CASVDSGTDTQYF
NA,TRBJ1-1,TRBV20-1,NA,TGCAGTGCTAGTAGGGGGAGGGGGTTGGGGACTGAAGCTTTCTTT,CSASRGRGLGTEAFF
NA,TRBJ2-5,TRBV7-3,once,TGTGCCAGCAGCTCAACAGGGTCGGAGACCCAGTACTTC,CASSSTGSETQYF
NA,TRBJ1-2,TRBV6-1,many,TGTGCCAGTTTTAATACGGTAAACTATGGCTACACCTTC,CASFNTVNYGYTF
TRBD1,TRBJ1-4,TRBV2,NA,TGTGCCAGCAGTGAACAGGGGGCAGAGAATGAAAAACTGTTTTTT,CASSEQGAENEKLFF
TRBD2,TRBJ2-3,TRBV2,NA,TGTGCCAGGGGACTAGCGGGAGGGCCCGAAGATACGCAGTATTTT,CARGLAGGPEDTQYF
NA,TRBJ2-1,TRBV12-3/TRBV12-4,NA,TGTGCCAGCAGTTTACTGGTGGCGGACATTGAGCAGCTCTTC,CASSLLVADIEQLF
NA,TRBJ1-5,TRBV10-2,once,TGCGCCAGCAGTGAGCCTAGCTTGGACTACGAGCATTTT,CASSEPSLDYEHF
TRBD1,TRBJ1-5,TRBV7-9,NA,TGTGCCAGCAGCCATAAATCAGGACAGGGGATATCCTACGAGCATTTT,CASSHKSGQGISYEHF
TRBD1,TRBJ1-1,TRBV25-1,few,TGTGCCAGCAGTGAGGGACAGAGACCCACTGAAGCTTTCTTT,CASSEGQRPTEAFF
NA,TRBJ1-2,TRBV7-2,NA,TGTGCCAGCAGTTTAACCCGAGACGGCTATGGCTACACCTTC,CASSLTRDGYGYTF
TRBD2,TRBJ2-7,TRBV2,few,TGTGCCAGCAGTGAAGCTAGCGGGAGGGCCGGGGAGCTGTACTTC,CASSEASGRAGELYF
TRBD1,TRBJ1-1,TRBV29-1,many,TGCAGCGTTGAACTCGGGACAGGCAAGACTGAAGCTTTCTTT,CSVELGTGKTEAFF
TRBD2,TRBJ2-5,TRBV19,many,TGTGCCAGTAGACTAGCGGCTCGGCAAGAGACCCAGTACTTC,CASRLAARQETQYF
TRBD1,TRBJ2-1,TRBV9,many,TGTGCCAGCAGCGTAGTATCTGGGACAGGGGGCTCCTACAATGAGCAGTTCTTC,CASSVVSGTGGSYNEQFF
NA,TRBJ2-7,TRBV4-1,many,TGCGCCAGCAGCCAAGTGGGTAAGGACTACGAGCAGTACTTC,CASSQVGKDYEQYF
NA,TRBJ2-5,TRBV29-1,many,TGCAGCGTTGATGGGCAGGGAGAGACCCAGTACTTC,CSVDGQGETQYF
NA,TRBJ1-2,TRBV20-1,few,TGCAGTGCTAGAGATATCAGGGCCCATACCCGCTCGGAGGGCTACACCTTC,CSARDIRAHTRSEGYTF
NA,TRBJ2-1,TRBV20-1,many,TGCAGTGCTAGAGATCCTAGGCCCGTGAATGAGCAGTTCTTC,CSARDPRPVNEQFF
NA,TRBJ2-7,TRBV7-9,many,TGTGCCAGCAGCTTAGTAGCGTTCTCCTACGAGCAGTACTTC,CASSLVAFSYEQYF
NA,TRBJ1-5,TRBV7-6,NA,TGTGCCAGCAGCTCGACCTCCGGGGGCGGCAATCAGCCCCAGCATTTT,CASSSTSGGGNQPQHF
NA,TRBJ2-6,TRBV4-2,many,TGTGCCAGCAGCCAAGAAGGGACTCCCATATTGCCCCTGACTTTC,CASSQEGTPILPLTF
NA,TRBJ2-3,TRBV10-3,NA,TGTGCCAGCTCCTCCAACAGTTACACAGATACGCAGTATTTT,CASSSNSYTDTQYF
NA,TRBJ1-1,TRBV2,few,TGTGCCTGGAGGAGGGTGGGGATGAACACTGAAGCTTTCTTT,CAWRRVGMNTEAFF
TRBD2,TRBJ2-7,TRBV20-1,NA,TGCAGTGCTAGTGCTAGCGGGAGTTCCGGGGAGCTGTACTTC,CSASASGSSGELYF
TRBD2,TRBJ2-2,TRBV10-2,many,TGCGCCAACCGAGCGGGGGGGCCCTCCGGGGAGCTGTTTTTT,CANRAGGPSGELFF
TRBD1,TRBJ1-4,TRBV6-1,many,TGTGCCAGCAGCTCAGGGGGCAGGTCTGAAAAACTGTTTTTT,CASSSGGRSEKLFF
NA,TRBJ2-5,TRBV5-5,many,TGTGCCAGCAGCCCCTTACCACCTATTAGCCAAGAGACCCAGTACTTC,CASSPLPPISQETQYF
NA,TRBJ1-1,TRBV27,few,TGTGCCAGCAGCCAACTCTCCGGGAAAGCTTTCTTT,CASSQLSGKAFF
NA,TRBJ1-1,TRBV7-9,NA,TGTGCCAGCAGTTCCGACAGGAGAGGAACTGAAGCTTTCTTT,CASSSDRRGTEAFF
TRBD1,TRBJ2-6,TRBV15,NA,TGTGCCACCAGCAGTGAGGGGGCCCCTAAATCTGGGGCCAACGTCCTGACTTTC,CATSSEGAPKSGANVLTF
NA,TRBJ2-7,TRBV20-1,NA,TGCAGTGCTAGAGTTACAGGGCACAACGAGCTGCACTTC,CSARVTGHNELHF
NA,TRBJ2-3,TRBV19,many,TGTGCCAGTACCGATACGGATACGCAGTATTTT,CASTDTDTQYF